These 10 T cell receptor beta chains share one sample of origin, sequenced in a study of blood T cells in healthy people across ages. PCR was performed a second time for roughly 7 to 11 cycles using a sample-barcoded 5' primer and a J-beta primer mix. In TCRdb, the 5' RACE reads were re-called with MiXCR into one record per CDR3 protein. The sample carries fewer than 1,000,000 distinct CDR3 sequences, 40% to 50% recorded once. The sequenced sample consisted of blood. The origin of the receptors is a man between 60 and 75 years old in good health.

The sample holds one count of this clonotype. V and J are TRBV7-9 and TRBJ1-2, with 7 bases lining up with TRBD1. CDR3 size: 16 residues. The J segment lost 3 bases and the V segment lost 3 bases, leaving 10 bases of the junction unmatched. CDR1 and CDR2 from the germline V gene are SEHNR and FQNEAQ (reference sequence). The CDR3 loop reads CASSFRPDRSDYGYTF. The CDR3 DNA reads TGTGCCAGCAGCTTCCGCCCGGACAGGTCGGACTATGGCTACACCTTC.

The chain links TRBV15 to TRBJ2-1; 8 bases align to TRBD2. Germline CDR1 and CDR2: LNHNV and YYDKDF (reference sequence). The CDR3 is made up of 17 amino acids. V lost 3 bases, J lost 2 bases, and 9 bases stayed unmatched. CDR3 in DNA: TGTGCCACCAGCAGCCGATGGGAGACTAGCGCCTACAATGAGCAGTTCTTC. This codes for CATSSRWETSAYNEQFF.

This chain uses TRBV4-1 with TRBJ2-5; 11 bases are a match to TRBD2. This CDR3 contains 18 residues. The germline V gene has CDR1 MGHRA and CDR2 YSYEKL. The ends lost 1 base at V and 11 bases at J; junction bases unmatched: 18. For the CDR3, the DNA is TGCGCCAGCAGCCAAGTGGCTAGCGGGGGGCACTCCTACAATGAGCAGTACTTC. Its translation: CASSQVASGGHSYNEQYF.

This sequence joins TRBV27 and TRBJ2-4; weak D call: TRBD2 (5 bases). Germline V gene data show CDR1 as MNHEY and CDR2 as SMNVEV (reference sequence). The CDR3 runs 13 residues. V was pared by 10 bases and J by 3 bases, with 13 bases between. DNA for the CDR3: TGTGCCACCGGGGTGGCGGGCAAAAACATTCAGTACTTC. This encodes CATGVAGKNIQYF.

This clonotype was picked up one time. This sequence joins TRBV7-8 and TRBJ2-3, with D possibly called TRBD1 or TRBD2 (5 bases each). CDR1 is SGHVS, CDR2 FQNEAQ, per germline. CDR3 length: 16 residues. V was cut by 3 bases and J by 4 bases, with 17 bases left in between. The CDR3 DNA reads as TGTGCCAGCAGCTTTGTCGGGGTTCAAGGGGCAGATACGCAGTATTTT. Its translation is CASSFVGVQGADTQYF. Together with reference TRBV7-8 and TRBJ2-3, the CDR3 gives the full variable domain: GAGVSQSPRYKVAKRGQDVALRCDPISGHVSLFWYQQALGQGPEFLTYFQNEAQLDKSGLPSDRFFAERPEGSVSTLKIQRTQQEDSAVYLCASSFVGVQGADTQYFGPGTRLTVL.

V is TRBV15 and J is TRBJ2-5; D might be TRBD1 (5 bases). The J call may be in error: the DNA end matches TRBJ2-7 better. This CDR3 region has 13 residues. CDR1 LNHNV and CDR2 YYDKDF come from the germline V gene (reference sequence). As DNA, the CDR3 is TGTGCCACCAGCAGGGCCCAGGGCTACGAGCAGTACTTC. As protein: CATSRAQGYEQYF.

This clonotype was seen a few times. J is TRBJ2-5 and V is TRBV4-3; D is undetermined. Per germline, CDR1 LGHNA and CDR2 YSLEER. The V end lost 3 bases, the J end lost 5 bases, and 16 bases lay between the germline ends. CDR3 length: 15 residues. The CDR3 DNA follows: TGCGCCAGCAGCCAGTCAAGGGTTACCCCGGAGACCCAGTACTTC. It specifies CASSQSRVTPETQYF.

Regarding this clonotype: Just one base apart from a much larger clone, this may be a read error. V and J are TRBV2 and TRBJ1-1, with D perhaps matching TRBD1 (6 bases). The germline CDR1 and CDR2 sequences are SNHLY and FYNNEI. There are 15 residues in the CDR3. In nucleotides, the CDR3 is TGTGCCAGCCAAGACCCCGGGACAAAGAACACTAAAGCTTTCTTT. Residues: CASQDPGTKNTKAFF.

As to this clonotype: A junction end diverges from the germline sequence, so it may reflect a read error. The V call is TRBV11-3, the J call TRBJ1-1; D perhaps matches TRBD1 (5 bases). There are 13 residues in the CDR3. Germline CDR1 SGHNT, CDR2 YENEEA. CDR3 region: CASSVDRRREAFF. In nucleotides, the CDR3 is TGTGCCAGCAGCGTAGACAGACGGAGAGAAGCTTTCTTT.

This clonotype was seen only a few times. The chain joins TRBV5-1 to TRBJ2-7; TRBD2 matches 11 bases. J lost 4 bases, V lost 4 bases, and 10 bases had no gene match. The CDR3 consists of 16 residues. From germline, CDR1 is SGHRS and CDR2 YFSETQ. The CDR3 DNA reads as TGCGCCAGCAGCCTTCTAGCGGGGGGCTCTAAGTACGAGCAGTACTTC. Protein sequence: CASSLLAGGSKYEQYF.